This paragraph reports one T cell receptor (beta chain). This record belongs to a study of blood T cell repertoires in COVID-19. Across the study: Material from acute and convalescent COVID-19 was sourced from the United States, Italy and Spain.

CDR3 length equals 15 residues. Germline trimming cut 6 bases from V and 5 bases from J; bases unmatched to any gene: 8. CDR1 is MNHNY, CDR2 SVGAGI, per germline (reference sequence). Using immunoSEQ multiplex PCR, the repertoire was profiled, and TCRdb retains in-frame clones only, with some absent. Among around 260,000 clones listed, roughly four fifths were seen once. The specimen sequenced was peripheral blood. The gene calls are TRBV6-6 and TRBJ2-1, with 9 bases aligning to TRBD2. The TCR sequence derives from a person aged 65-85 years with COVID-19, enrolled during active disease. CDR3 loop: CASSLSGGLDNEQFF. The CDR3 coding sequence is TGTGCCAGCAGCCTTAGCGGGGGCCTCGACAATGAGCAGTTCTTC.